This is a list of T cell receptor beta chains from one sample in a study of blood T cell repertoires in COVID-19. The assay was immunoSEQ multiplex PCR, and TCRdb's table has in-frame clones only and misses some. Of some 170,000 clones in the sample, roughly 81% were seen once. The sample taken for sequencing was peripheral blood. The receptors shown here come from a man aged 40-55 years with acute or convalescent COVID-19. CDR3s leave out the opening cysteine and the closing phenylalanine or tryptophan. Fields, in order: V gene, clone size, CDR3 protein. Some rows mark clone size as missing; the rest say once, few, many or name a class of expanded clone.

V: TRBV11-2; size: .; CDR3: ASSFSLYEQY
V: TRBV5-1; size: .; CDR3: ASSSTPKGGGTDTQY
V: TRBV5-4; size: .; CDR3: ASSPRAGSDTGELF
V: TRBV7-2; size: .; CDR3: ASTMTGNTGELF
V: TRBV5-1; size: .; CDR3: ASSFTGDGNQPQH
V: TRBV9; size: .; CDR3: ASSVEGTGGEKLF
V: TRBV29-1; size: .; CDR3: SAGTDYNSPLH
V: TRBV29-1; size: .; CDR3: SVLRDYNEQF
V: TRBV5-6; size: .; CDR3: ASSDGTGYYGYT
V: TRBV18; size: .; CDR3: ASSPTPNYGYT
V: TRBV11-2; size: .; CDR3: ASSLRGPNTGELF
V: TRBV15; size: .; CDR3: ATSRDPTRSSDTQY
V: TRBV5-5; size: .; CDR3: ASSFPGFGSYEQY
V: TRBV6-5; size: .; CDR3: ASSYAEDRPYEQY
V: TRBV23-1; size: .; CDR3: ASSQSYGEGRKAHPEAF
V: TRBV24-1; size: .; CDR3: ATSDPGQGSYEQY
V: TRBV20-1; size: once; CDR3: SASTSGYNEQF
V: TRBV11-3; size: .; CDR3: ASSLGQGALGELF
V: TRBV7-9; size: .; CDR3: ASSPDGGNTIY
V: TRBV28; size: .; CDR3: ASSLGTSPSTDTQY
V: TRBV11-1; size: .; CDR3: ASSLSKGRVGDTQY
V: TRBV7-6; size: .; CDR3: ASSLAAKGGTDTQY
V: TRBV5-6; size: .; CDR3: ASSSEGARTEAF
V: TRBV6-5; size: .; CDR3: ASTQTMNTGELF
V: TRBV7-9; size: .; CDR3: ASSLDGQTTDTQY
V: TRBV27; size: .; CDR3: ASSVGRLGSSPLH